A selection of T cell receptor beta chains follows, all from one sample in a study of blood T cell repertoires in COVID-19. The data were produced by immunoSEQ multiplex PCR, yet TCRdb's version contains in-frame clones alone and is incomplete. The sample includes 65,000 to 85,000 clones, 90% of them seen just once. The sequencing input was peripheral blood. These TCRs come from a human donor in a cohort sampled during active COVID-19. CDR3s include the opening cysteine and the closing phenylalanine or tryptophan. A D gene is named only where the DNA matches it firmly. A row's size may be missing; if present it is once, few, many or a size class.

. | TRBJ1-1 | TRBV9 | . | CASSAFPRTEEDTEAFF | TGTGCCAGCAGCGCCTTCCCTAGGACAGAGGAGGACACTGAAGCTTTCTTT
. | TRBJ1-2 | TRBV27 | TRBD1 | CASSRTGNYGYTF | TGTGCCAGCAGTCGGACAGGAAACTATGGCTACACCTTC
. | TRBJ2-7 | TRBV4-1 | TRBD1 | CASSPRAGESRDRVVGEQYF | TGCGCCAGCAGCCCCCGGGCAGGGGAGAGCCGGGACAGGGTGGTTGGCGAGCAGTACTTC
. | TRBJ2-2 | TRBV6-6 | TRBD1 | CATGQGAGTGELFF | TGTGCCACCGGACAGGGGGCAGGGACCGGGGAGCTGTTTTTT
. | TRBJ2-1 | TRBV2 | TRBD2 | CASQHQQGVMMSSGDNEQFF | TGTGCCAGCCAACATCAACAGGGTGTTATGATGTCTAGCGGGGACAATGAGCAGTTCTTC
. | TRBJ1-1 | TRBV6-1 | TRBD1 | CASSEEAGGVKAFF | TGTGCCAGCAGTGAAGAGGCAGGGGGCGTGAAAGCTTTCTTT
. | TRBJ2-1 | TRBV7-3 | TRBD2 | CASSSTSGMGNEQFF | TGTGCCAGCAGCTCCACTAGCGGGATGGGAAATGAGCAGTTCTTC
once | TRBJ2-7 | TRBV7-2 | . | CASSSFDSYEQYF | TGTGCCAGCAGCTCTTTTGACAGCTACGAGCAGTACTTC
. | TRBJ2-1 | TRBV5-1 | . | CASSWEPGAQRWQFF | TGCGCCAGCAGCTGGGAGCCGGGTGCCCAACGTTGGCAGTTCTTC
. | TRBJ2-5 | TRBV29-1 | TRBD1 | CSVAIQGWRETQYF | TGCAGCGTTGCAATACAGGGGTGGAGGGAGACCCAGTACTTC
. | TRBJ2-2 | TRBV19 | . | CASRPGQNTGELFF | TGTGCCAGTAGACCGGGACAGAACACCGGGGAGCTGTTTTTT
. | TRBJ2-3 | TRBV7-2 | TRBD2 | CASSIRTSGEITDTQYF | TGTGCCAGCAGCATCCGGACTAGCGGAGAAATCACAGATACGCAGTATTTT
. | TRBJ2-1 | TRBV29-1 | TRBD2 | CSVESSGRGSEQFF | TGCAGCGTTGAATCTAGCGGGAGGGGCAGTGAGCAGTTCTTC
. | TRBJ2-2 | TRBV7-9 | . | CASSLVSGTPAGELFF | TGTGCCAGCAGCTTAGTATCCGGGACTCCTGCCGGGGAGCTGTTTTTT
once | TRBJ2-1 | TRBV6-5 | . | CASSYMVATYNEQFF | TGTGCCAGCAGTTACATGGTGGCCACCTACAATGAGCAGTTCTTC
. | TRBJ2-3 | TRBV28 | TRBD1 | CASSFTRGRTDTQYF | TGTGCCAGCAGTTTCACCAGGGGGCGTACAGATACGCAGTATTTT
. | TRBJ2-7 | TRBV2 | TRBD1 | CASDRGKGEQYF | TGTGCCAGCGACAGGGGGAAAGGCGAGCAGTACTTC
. | TRBJ1-6 | TRBV7-9 | . | CASSLEGGSYNSPLHF | TGTGCCAGCAGCTTAGAAGGGGGTTCCTATAATTCACCCCTCCACTTT
. | TRBJ2-5 | TRBV4-3 | TRBD2 | CASSPTSGGAGTQYF | TGCGCCAGCAGCCCTACTAGCGGGGGGGCCGGGACCCAGTACTTC
. | TRBJ2-7 | TRBV28 | TRBD2 | CASSFLAGGRYDEQYF | TGTGCCAGCAGTTTTCTAGCGGGAGGGAGGTACGACGAGCAGTACTTC
. | TRBJ2-1 | TRBV5-4 | . | CASSSWDSGYNEQFF | TGTGCCAGCAGCTCATGGGACTCAGGCTACAATGAGCAGTTCTTC
. | TRBJ2-1 | TRBV9 | . | CASSPRPTNEQFF | TGTGCCAGCAGCCCCCGTCCCACTAATGAGCAGTTCTTC
. | TRBJ2-1 | TRBV3-1/TRBV3-2 | . | CASSQEDIYNEQFF | TGTGCCAGCAGCCAAGAGGACATATACAATGAGCAGTTCTTC
. | TRBJ2-1 | TRBV19 | . | CASSIGLGGSRHNEQFF | TGTGCCAGTAGTATAGGTTTAGGGGGAAGTAGGCACAATGAGCAGTTCTTC
once | TRBJ2-2 | TRBV20-1 | TRBD2 | CSASSLAGRNGELFF | TGCAGTGCTAGTTCCCTAGCGGGAAGGAACGGGGAGCTGTTTTTT
. | TRBJ2-2 | TRBV14 | . | CASSQGPPRAQNTGELFF | TGTGCCAGCAGCCAAGGCCCCCCGAGGGCCCAGAACACCGGGGAGCTGTTTTTT
. | TRBJ2-7 | TRBV28 | . | CASSLRDGRSKQYF | TGTGCCAGCAGTTTAAGGGACGGGAGAAGCAAGCAGTACTTC
. | TRBJ1-2 | TRBV5-1 | . | CASSLDRVRDYGYTF | TGCGCCAGCAGCTTGGACAGGGTGAGAGACTATGGCTACACCTTC
. | TRBJ2-3 | TRBV15 | TRBD1 | CATSSYRGTGGVDTQYF | TGTGCCACCAGCTCCTACCGCGGGACAGGGGGCGTGGATACGCAGTATTTT
few | TRBJ1-1 | TRBV7-9 | . | CASSPLKSRENTEAFF | TGTGCCAGCAGCCCCCTTAAAAGCAGGGAGAACACTGAAGCTTTCTTT
once | TRBJ2-3 | TRBV18 | TRBD2 | CASSPTFRDYLGRDTQYF | TGTGCCAGCTCACCGACCTTCCGGGACTACCTGGGCCGAGATACGCAGTATTTT
. | TRBJ1-4 | TRBV6-1 | . | CASSQSARNEKLFF | TGTGCCAGCAGTCAATCCGCGCGAAATGAAAAACTGTTTTTT
. | TRBJ1-5 | TRBV5-1 | TRBD1 | CASSLTGGQPQHF | TGCGCCAGCAGCTTGACAGGGGGACAGCCCCAGCATTTT
. | TRBJ2-5 | TRBV12-3/TRBV12-4 | . | CASSPGLQETQYF | TGTGCCAGCAGTCCGGGACTCCAAGAGACCCAGTACTTC
. | TRBJ2-5 | TRBV18 | TRBD2 | CASSPMRTSDTENQETQYF | TGTGCCAGCTCACCAATGAGAACTAGCGATACAGAGAATCAAGAGACCCAGTACTTC
. | TRBJ1-1 | TRBV12-5 | . | CASGTSLANTEAFF | TGTGCTAGTGGCACTTCGCTTGCGAACACTGAAGCTTTCTTT
once | TRBJ1-5 | TRBV5-8 | TRBD1 | CASSLDVGGDRNQPQHF | TGTGCCAGCAGCTTGGATGTAGGGGGCGACCGCAATCAGCCCCAGCATTTT
once | TRBJ1-5 | TRBV10-2 | . | CASSESLGAQPQHF | TGCGCCAGCAGTGAGTCGTTAGGGGCGCAGCCCCAGCATTTT
. | TRBJ2-7 | TRBV9 | TRBD2 | CASSAGTNYEQYF | TGTGCCAGCAGCGCCGGGACTAACTACGAGCAGTACTTC
. | TRBJ2-7 | TRBV9 | TRBD1 | CASSVGTGLYEQYF | TGTGCCAGCAGCGTAGGGACAGGGCTTTACGAGCAGTACTTC
. | TRBJ1-2 | TRBV5-8 | . | CASSREPGSDYGYTF | TGTGCCAGCAGCCGGGAGCCGGGCTCGGACTATGGCTACACCTTC
. | TRBJ2-3 | TRBV5-1 | TRBD2 | CASSSGSTETQYF | TGCGCCAGCAGCAGCGGGAGCACAGAGACGCAGTATTTT
. | TRBJ2-1 | TRBV6-5 | TRBD2 | CASSYSKSGGSNEQFF | TGTGCCAGCAGTTACTCGAAAAGCGGGGGGTCTAATGAGCAGTTCTTC
. | TRBJ2-5 | TRBV5-6 | TRBD2 | CASGRAGVETQYF | TGTGCCAGCGGGAGGGCCGGGGTGGAGACCCAGTACTTC
. | TRBJ2-2 | TRBV6-1 | TRBD2 | CASSEVGTSGSPGELFF | TGTGCCAGCAGTGAAGTTGGGACTAGCGGGAGCCCCGGGGAGCTGTTTTTT